This T cell receptor (beta chain) was sequenced for a study of PD-1 blockade in classical Hodgkin lymphoma. About the study: Patients got intravenous nivolumab 3 mg/kg every 2 weeks. Points from the study as a whole: By C4D1, CD4+ diversity increased significantly, especially in complete responders.

About this clone: The target antigen is unknown.

All the patients suffered relapse after autologous stem cell transplantation, and brentuximab vedotin exposure differed. Complete response, partial response or progressive disease were the best responses. The CDR3 length is 13 residues. The V segment lost 7 bases and the J segment 5 bases; nucleotides outside the gene matches: 4. Per germline, CDR1 GTSNPN and CDR2 SVGIG (reference sequence). Sequenced by immunoSEQ multiplex PCR; TCRdb stores in-frame clones only, minus some. The table records about 86,000 clones, roughly nine tenths of them present only once. The V gene is TRBV30, the J gene TRBJ1-4, with TRBD1 identical over 10 bases. The sequencing used peripheral blood mononuclear cells (PBMCs), collected before the second cycle of nivolumab. The TCR comes from a human donor with classical Hodgkin lymphoma. CDR3 in amino acids: CALDRGPNEKLFF. The CDR3 DNA is TGTGCCTTAGACAGGGGGCCAAATGAAAAACTGTTTTTT.